The present entry profiles one T cell receptor (beta chain) with its context. Its antigen is as yet unknown. There are 15 residues in the CDR3. Trimming at V came to 6 bases and at J to 2 bases, leaving 4 bases not matched to a gene. Germline CDR1 reads LGHNT; CDR2 reads FRNRAP. This entry comes from a study of cytomegalovirus exposure and HLA in healthy donors. Study overall: HLA-typed donors were the source of about 90 million unique TCRs held in an early data release. Findings and limits, study-wide: Presence/absence results assume similar sequencing depth per donor, which may not hold.

Amplification used 60 Vbeta primers and 13 Jbeta primers. Sequencing was performed with immunoSEQ multiplex PCR; in TCRdb, only in-frame clones are kept and a portion is missing. Found here are around 160,000 clones, around 68% of them singletons; the top ten hold approximately 1.5%. V usage is TRBV12-5 and J usage is TRBJ2-6, with 7 bases lining up with TRBD1. Sequenced: PBMCs. The receptor was isolated from a man aged 50-59 years in good health and CMV-seronegative. The CDR3 here is CASGSTGTGANVLTF. The CDR3 bases are TGTGCTAGTGGCTCGACAGGGACTGGGGCCAACGTCCTGACTTTC.